The 9 T cell receptor beta chains presented below share a single source sample, sequenced in a study of blood T cell repertoires in COVID-19. Sequenced by immunoSEQ multiplex PCR; TCRdb stores in-frame clones only, minus some. This sample has 250,000 to 400,000 clones; over 75% occur once, and the top ten carry about 5.7%. Sequenced sample: PBMCs or T cells enriched from blood (not recorded which). Source of these receptors: a woman in her 30s who had recovered from COVID-19.

The J gene is TRBJ2-5, the V gene TRBV29-1, with 10 bases fitting TRBD1. Germline-derived CDR1 and CDR2 are SQVTM and ANQGSEA. With V trimmed by 7 bases and J by 4 bases, 3 bases remained unmatched. The CDR3 extends over 12 amino acids. The CDR3 sequence: CSAGDRGETQYF. The CDR3, as DNA: TGCAGCGCTGGGGACAGGGGAGAGACCCAGTACTTC.

This clone was seen more than once but under ten times. Other DNA sequences in the same sample also yield this CDR3. The chain recombines TRBV5-1 with TRBJ2-5; no definite D call. Looked up from germline, CDR1 is SGHRS and CDR2 is YFSETQ. The CDR3 totals 13 residues. V gave up 2 bases and J gave up 1 base, with 6 bases separating them. CDR3 sequence: CASSLGVQETQYF. As DNA, the CDR3 is TGCGCCAGCAGCTTAGGAGTCCAAGAGACCCAGTACTTC. The entire variable domain, with the rest obtained from reference TRBV5-1 and TRBJ2-5, is as follows: KAGVTQTPRYLIKTRGQQVTLSCSPISGHRSVSWYQQTPGQGLQFLFEYFSETQRNKGNFPGRFSGRQFSNSRSEMNVSTLELGDSALYLCASSLGVQETQYFGPGTRLLVL.

This clone was seen a single time. The V call is TRBV19, the J call TRBJ1-1; 8 nucleotides agree with TRBD1. The CDR3 is 16 residues long. Losses at the gene ends were 7 bases for V and 2 bases for J; bases not matched to a gene: 12. Germline V gives CDR1 LNHDA, CDR2 SQIVND (reference sequence). CDR3 loop: CASNRGGNRDNTEAFF. In DNA form, the CDR3 reads TGTGCCAGTAACAGGGGGGGAAACAGGGATAACACTGAAGCTTTCTTT.

The chain carries TRBV6-5 and TRBJ2-7; possibly TRBD1 for D (5 bases). Germline V gives CDR1 MNHEY, CDR2 SVGAGI. CDR3 length: 15 amino acids. Trimming took off 5 bases at V and 4 bases at J, with 18 bases between the two ends. CDR3 bases: TGTGCCAGCAGTCCTACCGACAGTACCGGTTACGAGCAGTACTTC. This translates into CASSPTDSTGYEQYF.

The chain has TRBV4-1 and TRBJ1-2, with 11 bases aligning to TRBD1. Germline V gene sequence: CDR1 MGHRA, CDR2 YSYEKL. The junction had 10 bases not matched to a gene; V was cut back by 2 bases and J by 5 bases. The CDR3 loop spans 17 amino acids. This chain's CDR3 is CASSQHRVGTGGYGYTF. The CDR3 DNA sequence: TGCGCCAGCAGCCAACACCGGGTAGGGACAGGGGGATATGGCTACACCTTC.

V and J are TRBV5-1 and TRBJ1-2, with D maybe TRBD1 (6 bases). Germline V gene data show CDR1 as SGHRS and CDR2 as YFSETQ. CDR3 length: 14 residues. With 3 bases removed from V and 8 bases from J, the gap between germline ends came to 17 bases. The CDR3 here is CASSSLGGAGGYTF. Here the CDR3 DNA reads TGCGCCAGCAGCTCCCTGGGGGGGGCCGGAGGCTACACCTTC.

This chain joins TRBV24-1 and TRBJ2-5; 9 bases agree with TRBD1. The CDR3 is 18 amino acids. V trimming: 6 bases; J trimming: 2 bases; junction bases outside the gene matches: 15. CDR1 and CDR2 from the germline V gene are KGHDR and SFDVKD. CDR3 region: CATSKTVSGGQGQETQYF. The CDR3 DNA reads as TGTGCCACCAGTAAAACCGTATCGGGGGGACAGGGACAAGAGACCCAGTACTTC.

This chain joins TRBV28 and TRBJ1-5; 7 bases are shared with TRBD1. The V and J ends lost 6 bases and 7 bases, in that order; junction bases with no gene match: 12. The germline V gene encodes CDR1 MDHEN and CDR2 SYDVKM. The CDR3 has 15 residues. The CDR3: CASRTLRGVGQPQHF. As DNA, the CDR3 is TGTGCCAGCAGAACCCTCAGGGGGGTCGGCCAGCCCCAGCATTTT.

V usage is TRBV18 and J usage is TRBJ2-3; D is undetermined. Germline V CDR1 and CDR2: KGHSH, LQKENI. The CDR3 runs 11 residues. V dropped 2 bases and J dropped 6 bases, with 3 bases sitting between them. CDR3 DNA sequence: TGTGCCAGCTCACCATCGGATACGCAGTATTTT. Translating gives CASSPSDTQYF.